A selection of T cell receptor beta chains follows, all from one sample in a study of blood T cell repertoires in COVID-19. Clones were read by immunoSEQ multiplex PCR, and TCRdb kept only the in-frame ones, dropping some. The sample carries approximately 91,000 clones, approximately 80% recorded once. Sequencing was done on a sample of peripheral blood. These receptors were obtained from an older man with acute or convalescent COVID-19. The CDR3 runs from the conserved cysteine through the conserved F or W. The D gene is left open where the match is weak. Not every row has a clone size; where given, it reads once, few, many or a size class.

V gene,J gene,D gene,clone size,CDR3 protein,CDR3 DNA
TRBV12-3/TRBV12-4,TRBJ2-5,NA,NA,CASSLNQAGEQYF,TGTGCCAGCAGTTTAAATCAGGCCGGGGAGCAGTACTTC
TRBV7-2,TRBJ1-1,NA,NA,CASSITVNTEAFF,TGTGCCAGCAGCATAACAGTGAACACTGAAGCTTTCTTT
TRBV2,TRBJ1-1,NA,once,CASRKGGGTEAFF,TGTGCCAGCAGGAAGGGGGGGGGCACTGAAGCTTTCTTT
TRBV7-2,TRBJ1-2,NA,NA,CASSTHSYNYGYTF,TGTGCCAGCAGCACCCACAGCTATAACTATGGCTACACCTTC
TRBV7-2,TRBJ2-2,NA,NA,CASSLESTGELFF,TGTGCCAGCAGCTTAGAGAGCACCGGGGAGCTGTTTTTT
TRBV30,TRBJ2-5,NA,NA,CAWTRGGAGETQYF,TGTGCCTGGACTCGTGGGGGGGCCGGGGAGACCCAGTACTTC
TRBV5-4,TRBJ2-2,TRBD1,NA,CASSMGQGTAGELFF,TGTGCCAGCAGCATGGGACAGGGGACGGCCGGGGAGCTGTTTTTT
TRBV19,TRBJ2-5,NA,NA,CASSSTGYQETQYF,TGTGCCAGTAGCTCGACAGGCTACCAAGAGACCCAGTACTTC
TRBV28,TRBJ1-2,NA,NA,CAISRVVYGYTF,TGTGCCATCTCCAGGGTTGTGTATGGCTACACCTTC
TRBV18,TRBJ2-6,TRBD2,NA,CASSPTGEGYGANVLTF,TGTGCCAGCTCACCTACGGGGGAGGGATACGGGGCCAACGTCCTGACTTTC
TRBV30,TRBJ1-4,TRBD1,NA,CAWSVRGGNEKLFF,TGTGCCTGGAGTGTACGAGGGGGCAATGAAAAACTGTTTTTT
TRBV6-6,TRBJ1-1,NA,NA,CASSYSRGSSNTEAFF,TGTGCCAGCAGTTACTCAAGGGGCAGCTCGAACACTGAAGCTTTCTTT
TRBV7-9,TRBJ1-1,NA,NA,CASSLAGTSEAFF,TGTGCCAGCAGCTTAGCTGGTACTTCTGAAGCTTTCTTT
TRBV9,TRBJ2-5,TRBD1,NA,CASSVQDRIQETQYF,TGTGCCAGCAGCGTACAGGACAGGATCCAAGAGACCCAGTACTTC
TRBV5-1,TRBJ1-2,NA,NA,CASSLESIYGYTF,TGCGCCAGCAGCTTAGAGAGTATCTATGGCTACACCTTC
TRBV6-5,TRBJ1-4,TRBD1,few,CASSYTSGTGTEKLFF,TGTGCCAGCAGTTATACTTCCGGGACAGGGACTGAAAAACTGTTTTTT
TRBV2,TRBJ1-1,NA,NA,CASSVQGFLNTEAFF,TGTGCCAGCAGTGTACAGGGCTTTTTGAACACTGAAGCTTTCTTT
TRBV11-3,TRBJ2-1,NA,NA,CASSLEHSSYNEQFF,TGTGCCAGCAGCTTAGAGCATAGCTCCTACAATGAGCAGTTCTTC
TRBV6-5,TRBJ2-1,TRBD1,NA,CASSYADRGPNNEQFF,TGTGCCAGCAGTTACGCAGACAGGGGGCCAAACAATGAGCAGTTCTTC
TRBV5-6,TRBJ1-2,TRBD1,few,CASGDRAGYGYTF,TGTGCCAGCGGGGACAGGGCGGGCTATGGCTACACCTTC
TRBV2,TRBJ1-2,NA,NA,CASSGETVTQRF,TGTGCCAGCAGTGGCGAGACAGTTACTCAACGCTTC
TRBV5-1,TRBJ1-2,NA,NA,CASSDQQGVYGYTF,TGCGCCAGCAGCGACCAACAGGGAGTCTATGGCTACACCTTC
TRBV4-1,TRBJ2-3,NA,NA,CASSQGGLADTQYF,TGCGCCAGCAGCCAAGGCGGGCTGGCAGATACGCAGTATTTT
TRBV6-5,TRBJ1-1,NA,NA,CASSYRRRGTEAFF,TGTGCCAGCAGTTACCGGCGGCGGGGCACTGAAGCTTTCTTT
TRBV6-6,TRBJ1-2,NA,once,CASSSPRDSNYGYTF,TGTGCCAGCAGTTCACCCCGGGACTCTAACTATGGCTACACCTTC
TRBV7-3,TRBJ2-1,NA,NA,CASSLNRESYNEQFF,TGTGCCAGCAGCTTAAACAGGGAGTCCTACAATGAGCAGTTCTTC
TRBV6-5,TRBJ1-1,NA,NA,CASSVTQPNTEAFF,TGTGCCAGCAGCGTGACACAGCCTAACACTGAAGCTTTCTTT
TRBV28,TRBJ2-7,TRBD1,NA,CASSYTGTGGGEQYF,TGTGCCAGCAGTTACACCGGGACAGGGGGCGGCGAGCAGTACTTC
TRBV27,TRBJ2-7,NA,NA,CASKPETGSAYEQYF,TGTGCCAGCAAACCGGAGACAGGATCAGCCTACGAGCAGTACTTC
TRBV6-5,TRBJ2-2,NA,NA,CASSFYTGELFF,TGTGCCAGCAGTTTCTACACCGGGGAGCTGTTTTTT
TRBV6-5,TRBJ2-3,TRBD1,NA,CASTYGQGVTDTQYF,TGTGCCAGCACTTACGGACAGGGGGTAACAGATACGCAGTATTTT
TRBV7-3,TRBJ1-1,NA,NA,CASSYCPEGNTEAFF,TGTGCCAGCAGCTACTGCCCAGAGGGGAACACTGAAGCTTTCTTT
TRBV5-6,TRBJ2-7,NA,NA,CASSLDIINEQYF,TGTGCCAGCAGCCTGGACATAATTAACGAGCAGTACTTC
TRBV10-1,TRBJ1-1,NA,NA,CASSPGSYTEAFF,TGCGCCAGCAGCCCGGGTTCTTACACTGAAGCTTTCTTT
TRBV28,TRBJ2-5,NA,NA,CASSFGQGSWETQYF,TGTGCCAGCAGTTTTGGGCAGGGATCTTGGGAGACCCAGTACTTC
TRBV24-1,TRBJ2-1,TRBD2,few,CATSDPTRAGGPNEQFF,TGTGCCACCAGTGACCCTACCAGAGCGGGGGGGCCAAATGAGCAGTTCTTC
TRBV5-1,TRBJ1-3,NA,few,CASSLAGDISGNTIYF,TGCGCCAGCAGCTTGGCAGGGGACATCTCTGGAAACACCATATATTTT
TRBV24-1,TRBJ2-2,NA,few,CATSESYLANTGELFF,TGTGCCACCAGTGAGAGCTACCTGGCGAACACCGGGGAGCTGTTTTTT
TRBV24-1,TRBJ1-1,TRBD1,NA,CATSDHPGQGNTEAFF,TGTGCCACCAGTGACCATCCGGGACAGGGGAACACTGAAGCTTTCTTT
TRBV10-3,TRBJ2-5,NA,NA,CAISVGQEEETQYF,TGTGCCATCAGTGTAGGGCAGGAGGAAGAGACCCAGTACTTC
TRBV5-6,TRBJ2-1,NA,once,CASSWSAGAYNEQFF,TGTGCCAGCAGCTGGAGTGCAGGGGCCTACAATGAGCAGTTCTTC
TRBV7-9,TRBJ1-5,NA,NA,CASSLSSGNQPQHF,TGTGCCAGCAGCTTATCGTCAGGGAATCAGCCCCAGCATTTT
TRBV16,TRBJ2-1,NA,NA,CASSQSGAYSYNEQFF,TGTGCCAGCAGCCAATCAGGGGCCTACTCCTACAATGAGCAGTTCTTC
TRBV5-8,TRBJ2-5,NA,NA,CASSTRTGKETQYF,TGTGCCAGCAGCACAAGGACTGGTAAAGAGACCCAGTACTTC
TRBV5-8,TRBJ2-3,NA,NA,CASSLEGGPSTDTQYF,TGTGCCAGCAGCTTGGAGGGAGGTCCTAGCACAGATACGCAGTATTTT
TRBV5-1,TRBJ2-5,NA,NA,CASSSNNRGFQILQETQYF,TGCGCCAGCAGCTCAAATAACCGCGGGTTCCAAATTCTCCAAGAGACCCAGTACTTC
TRBV6-5,TRBJ1-4,TRBD1,once,CASSLGTGGGEKLFF,TGTGCCAGCAGTTTAGGGACAGGCGGCGGTGAAAAACTGTTTTTT
TRBV10-3,TRBJ2-1,TRBD2,once,CAISESKGLAANEQFF,TGTGCCATCAGTGAATCGAAGGGACTAGCGGCTAATGAGCAGTTCTTC
TRBV19,TRBJ1-5,NA,NA,CASSSNQPQHF,TGTGCCAGTAGTTCGAATCAGCCCCAGCATTTT
TRBV6-5,TRBJ1-5,TRBD1,NA,CASSYDRDQPQHF,TGTGCCAGCAGTTACGACAGGGATCAGCCCCAGCATTTT